The T cell receptor beta chain under discussion was sequenced for a study of blood T cell repertoires in COVID-19. Study-wide context: From the United States, Italy and Spain came samples of acute and convalescent COVID-19. Sources were T cells, B-cell-depleted T cells, or PBMCs; the material itself was cDNA or gDNA.

Germline V CDR1 and CDR2: LNHDA, SQIVND (reference sequence). The length of the CDR3 is 15 residues. The V gene lost 2 bases and the J gene lost 2 bases, with 10 bases spanning the gap. This clone appeared once. In the original workflow: Amplification of reference gene primers was used by the study to estimate nucleated cell counts. Assay used: immunoSEQ multiplex PCR; TCRdb lists only in-frame clones, some missing. D and trimming come from the DNA, and the V and J calls and clone size come from that table. The sample records about 220,000 clones, 65% to 85% being singletons. The clonotype originates from a woman aged 45-65 years with acute or convalescent COVID-19. The rearrangement joins TRBV19 to TRBJ2-4; a weak D match, TRBD1 (5 bases). Sequencing was done on a sample of peripheral blood. This CDR3 is CASSISGWPKNIQYF. Here the CDR3 DNA reads TGTGCCAGTAGTATATCAGGGTGGCCCAAAAACATTCAGTACTTC.